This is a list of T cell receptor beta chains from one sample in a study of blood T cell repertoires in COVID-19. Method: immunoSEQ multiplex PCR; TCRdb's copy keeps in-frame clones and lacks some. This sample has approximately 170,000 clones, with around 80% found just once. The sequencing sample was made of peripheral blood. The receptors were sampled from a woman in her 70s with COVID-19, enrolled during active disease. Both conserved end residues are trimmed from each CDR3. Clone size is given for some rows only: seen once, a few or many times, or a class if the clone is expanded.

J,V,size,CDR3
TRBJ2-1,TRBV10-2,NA,ASRGLGGGSNEQF
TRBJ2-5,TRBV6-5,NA,ASSYSGQGAETQY
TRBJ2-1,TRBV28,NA,ASRGAAEETNEQF
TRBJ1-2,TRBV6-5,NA,ASSYSDRGRNGYT
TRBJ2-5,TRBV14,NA,ASSQEVPGLETQY
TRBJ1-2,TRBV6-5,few,ATHPTGRRYGYT
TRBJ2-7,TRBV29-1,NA,SVRGGFSYEQY
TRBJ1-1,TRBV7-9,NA,ASVQRGTEAF
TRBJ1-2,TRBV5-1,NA,ASSLAYRTYGYT
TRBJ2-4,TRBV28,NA,ASSLSFGEPDLAKNIQY
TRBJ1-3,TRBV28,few,ASSLLTGLHDSNSGNTIY
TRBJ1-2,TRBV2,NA,ASTVQGDGYT